The next 12 T cell receptor beta chains were all read from a single sample in a study of preoperative IRX-2 immunotherapy in early breast cancer. The sample's treatment: preoperative locoregional IRX-2 cytokine immunotherapy. Sequenced by immunoSEQ multiplex PCR; TCRdb stores in-frame clones only, minus some. The sample yields 5,000 to 6,500 clones, over 60% seen once. The sample was tumor tissue, taken before IRX-2 immunotherapy. Receptors originate from a human donor with breast cancer.

This chain links TRBV11-3 with TRBJ1-1, with 9 bases identical to TRBD1. The V gene end was trimmed by 2 bases and the J gene end by 1 base; junction bases not matched to a gene: 5. Germline V CDR1 and CDR2: SGHNT, YENEEA. The CDR3 is made up of 16 amino acids. The CDR3 spells CASSLRDRGSNTEAFF. CDR3 DNA sequence: TGTGCCAGCAGCTTAAGAGACAGGGGGTCGAACACTGAAGCTTTCTTT.

This chain connects TRBV6-8 to TRBJ1-5, with D perhaps matching TRBD1 (6 bases). CDR1 and CDR2 (germline): MNHGY, SAAAGT. The CDR3 runs 17 residues. Trimming pared 5 bases from V and 0 bases from J, leaving 17 bases between. Here the CDR3 DNA reads TGTGCCAGCAGTGACCAGGGGTCTACCTATAGCAATCAGCCCCAGCATTTT. Amino acid sequence: CASSDQGSTYSNQPQHF.

Only one count was recorded for this clone. The chain recombines TRBV28 with TRBJ2-5, with D unclear. Per the germline V gene, CDR1 is MDHEN and CDR2 is SYDVKM. The CDR3 is 14 residues long. Between the trimmed V and J ends, which lost 2 bases and 1 base, there was a span of 8 bases. CDR3 nucleotide sequence: TGTGCCAGCAGTTTAACATGGACCCAAGAGACCCAGTACTTC. Translation: CASSLTWTQETQYF.

In this sample, this clone turned up once. The chain links TRBV28 to TRBJ2-7; D possibly corresponds to TRBD2 (5 bases). The CDR3 extends over 13 amino acids. V lost 10 bases and J lost 0, with 13 bases in between. Germline CDR1 MDHEN, CDR2 SYDVKM. Written as DNA, the CDR3 is TGTGCCACCTTTAGCGCGAGCTCCTACGAGCAGTACTTC. It yields the protein CATFSASSYEQYF. Combining the CDR3 with reference TRBV28 and TRBJ2-7 gives the whole variable domain DVKVTQSSRYLVKRTGEKVFLECVQDMDHENMFWYRQDPGLGLRLIYFSYDVKMKEKGDIPEGYSVSREKKERFSLILESASTNQTSMYLCATFSASSYEQYFGPGTRLTVT.

This clone came up once. Relative to the germline gene, one junction end is altered; a read error may explain this. V is TRBV6-8 and J is TRBJ2-1, with 15 positions matching TRBD2. The CDR3 runs to 17 residues. The germline CDR1 and CDR2 sequences are MNHGY and SAAAGT. CDR3 DNA sequence: TGTGCCATCAGTTGGACTAGCGGGAGGGCCGATTACAATGAGCAGTTCTTC. Protein product: CAISWTSGRADYNEQFF.

This sequence joins TRBV11-3 and TRBJ2-5; 8 bases are shared with TRBD1. CDR1 is SGHNT, CDR2 YENEEA, per germline. The V segment lost 3 bases and the J segment 7 bases; nucleotides outside the gene matches: 10. The CDR3 totals 15 residues. In DNA, the CDR3 is TGTGCCAGCAGCTTGCGGCAGGGGGCCGGTGGGACCCAGTACTTC. This sequence encodes CASSLRQGAGGTQYF.

The chain combines TRBV11-3 with TRBJ2-7; 13 bases are shared with TRBD2. The CDR3 has 19 residues. With 6 bases clipped from V and 0 bases from J, the junction kept 14 bases outside the gene matches. Germline V gives CDR1 SGHNT, CDR2 YENEEA. The CDR3 DNA reads TGTGCCAGCAGTAAATCCCCTGGACTAGCGGGAGCCTTCTCCTACGAGCAGTACTTC. This translates into CASSKSPGLAGAFSYEQYF.

In this sample, this clone turned up a few times. This chain uses TRBV23-1 with TRBJ2-7; the match to TRBD2 covers 11 bases. TRBV23-1 counts as an open reading frame of uncertain function. CDR3 length: 16 residues. V dropped 0 bases and J dropped 2; count of bases not matched to a gene: 3. The CDR3 DNA sequence: TGCGCCAGCAGTCAATCCCAGGGACTAGCGGCCTACGAGCAGTACTTC. Amino acids: CASSQSQGLAAYEQYF.

The J gene is TRBJ2-5, the V gene TRBV1; the D segment call TRBD2 is taken from the table without a DNA check. TRBV1 is a pseudogene. The CDR3 has 20 residues. The CDR3 is CASSQEVAGGPFRLRETQYF. For the CDR3, the DNA is TGCGCCAGCAGCCAAGAAGTAGCGGGAGGGCCCTTTCGCCTGCGGGAGACCCAGTACTTC.

This rearrangement joins TRBV6-8 to TRBJ1-3, with D tentatively TRBD1 (6 bases). The length of the CDR3 is 17 residues. The germline CDR1 and CDR2 sequences are MNHGY and SAAAGT. Trimming shortened V by 2 bases and J by 4 bases, and 18 bases separated the two germline ends. Here the CDR3 reads CASSYTPTGRTGNTIYF. In DNA form, the CDR3 reads TGTGCCAGCAGTTACACCCCAACAGGGAGGACAGGAAACACCATATATTTT.

Relative to its sample, this clone is large. V gene TRBV28 combines with J gene TRBJ2-7, with 10 bases matching TRBD1. The length of the CDR3 is 13 residues. J gave up 7 bases and V 6 bases, and 6 bases lay outside the gene matches. Germline CDR1 and CDR2: MDHEN and SYDVKM. The CDR3 loop reads CASRSPGQGEQYF. The CDR3 bases are TGTGCCAGCAGGTCCCCGGGACAGGGGGAGCAGTACTTC.

The chain joins TRBV5-1 to TRBJ1-4, with 8 bases fitting TRBD1. With 4 bases clipped from V and 0 bases from J, the junction kept 5 bases outside the gene matches. CDR1 and CDR2 (germline): SGHRS, YFSETQ. The CDR3 totals 16 residues. For the CDR3, the DNA is TGCGCCAGCAGCACCGGGACAGGAGCAACTAATGAAAAACTGTTTTTT. Translated, it gives CASSTGTGATNEKLFF. Based on the CDR3 plus reference TRBV5-1 and TRBJ1-4, the full variable domain is KAGVTQTPRYLIKTRGQQVTLSCSPISGHRSVSWYQQTPGQGLQFLFEYFSETQRNKGNFPGRFSGRQFSNSRSEMNVSTLELGDSALYLCASSTGTGATNEKLFFGSGTQLSVL.